This TCR beta chain was recorded in a study of T cells in localized non-small cell lung cancer. As to this clone: Its antigen is undetermined.

Study-level findings and limits: Adjacent uninvolved lung tissue had the highest T cell clonality, exceeding tumor. In the blood, greater T cell density corresponded to longer overall survival. In adjacent lung appeared a median around 62 of the top 100 tumor clones. Sequencing was limited to one tumor region, leaving the possibility of heterogeneity open.

The protocol was immunoSEQ multiplex PCR, while the TCRdb copy is restricted to in-frame clones and leaves out a portion. The sample includes several thousand clones, just over 90% of them seen just once. The TCR comes from a male donor older than 55 with stage II lung adenocarcinoma. The starting material was peripheral blood mononuclear cells, obtained before any cancer treatment.

DNA for the CDR3: TGTGCCTGGAGTCGAGGGGGTCCCACCGGGGAGCTGTTTTTT. It encodes CAWSRGGPTGELFF. The chain uses TRBV30 and TRBJ2-2, with a possible D match to TRBD1 (6 bases). With 2 bases removed from V and 4 bases from J, the gap between germline ends came to 11 bases. Germline values: CDR1 GTSNPN, CDR2 SVGIG (reference sequence). The CDR3 length is 14 residues.